What follows are 27 T cell receptor beta chains derived from one specimen sequenced in a study of naive and memory T cell subsets. Both TRBC1 and TRBC2 were covered by a beta constant-region primer of two equimolar oligonucleotides. TCRdb re-derived calls from the UMI-ligation and nested PCR reads in MiXCR, one entry per CDR3 protein. The sample has 140,000 to 150,000 distinct CDR3 sequences, about 18% seen once. Sequencing was performed on naive CD4+ T cells from blood. The receptors stem from a human donor in good health.

A few counts support this clonotype. V gene TRBV28 combines with J gene TRBJ1-5; D is possibly TRBD1 (5 bases). Trimming removed 1 base at V and 2 bases at J, with 15 bases between. Germline loops: CDR1 MDHEN, CDR2 SYDVKM. This CDR3 spans 17 amino acids. Here the CDR3 reads CASSLLGTRGGNQPQHF. For the CDR3, the DNA is TGTGCCAGCAGTTTATTAGGGACCCGGGGCGGCAATCAGCCCCAGCATTTT.

Ten or more counts support this clonotype. The V gene is TRBV28, the J gene TRBJ2-7, with 9 bases matching TRBD1. The CDR3 extends over 16 amino acids. The germline V gene has CDR1 MDHEN and CDR2 SYDVKM. V dropped 6 bases and J dropped 1; count of bases not matched to a gene: 10. CDR3 sequence: CASSAADRGVSYEQYF. CDR3 nucleotides: TGTGCCAGCAGCGCCGCTGACAGGGGGGTATCCTACGAGCAGTACTTC.

This CDR3 reads CAISESGFPQMETQYF. The CDR3 region has the DNA TGTGCCATCAGTGAGTCAGGTTTTCCCCAGATGGAGACCCAGTACTTC. The chain couples TRBV10-3 to TRBJ2-5; D call uncertain. CDR1 and CDR2 from the germline V gene are ENHRY and SYGVKD. The CDR3 has 16 residues. The ends were cut back, 0 bases at V and 5 bases at J, with 16 bases in the middle.

In its sample, this clonotype was seen a few times. The chain couples TRBV28 to TRBJ2-3; D might be TRBD1 or TRBD2, each matching 6 bases. CDR1 is MDHEN, CDR2 SYDVKM, per germline. CDR3 length: 21 residues. The V end was cut by 3 bases, the J end by 7 bases, with 35 bases between. CDR3 protein: CASSFRHARQAEAGTRYTQYF. In nucleotides, the CDR3 is TGTGCCAGCAGTTTCCGCCACGCCCGACAGGCCGAGGCGGGAACACGATATACGCAGTATTTT.

This clonotype was detected only a few times. The chain is built from TRBV5-1 and TRBJ1-1; tentative D call: TRBD1 (5 bases). The germline gives CDR1 SGHRS, CDR2 YFSETQ. Trimming pared 2 bases from V and 6 bases from J, leaving 23 bases between. CDR3 size: 17 residues. The CDR3 is CASSFIATVTSSSEAFF. CDR3 DNA sequence: TGCGCCAGCAGCTTTATCGCGACAGTAACGAGTAGCTCTGAAGCTTTCTTT.

V usage is TRBV27 and J usage is TRBJ2-6; 7 bases agree with TRBD1. J lost 1 base, V lost 6 bases, and 12 bases had no gene match. The CDR3 covers 18 residues. Germline CDR1 is MNHEY and CDR2 is SMNVEV (reference sequence). The CDR3, as DNA: TGTGCCAGCAGCCTAATGACAGGGTTAGTTTCTGGGGCCAACGTCCTGACTTTC. This codes for CASSLMTGLVSGANVLTF. The entire variable domain, with the rest obtained from reference TRBV27 and TRBJ2-6, is as follows: EAQVTQNPRYLITVTGKKLTVTCSQNMNHEYMSWYRQDPGLGLRQIYYSMNVEVTDKGDVPEGYKVSRKEKRNFPLILESPSPNQTSLYFCASSLMTGLVSGANVLTFGAGSRLTVL.

The V and J genes are TRBV30 and TRBJ1-5; tentative D call: TRBD1 (5 bases). The V gene lost 2 bases and the J gene lost 4 bases, with 9 bases spanning the gap. CDR1 and CDR2 from the germline V gene are GTSNPN and SVGIG (reference sequence). The CDR3 extends over 13 amino acids. CDR3 amino acids: CAWSSQENQPQHF. DNA for the CDR3: TGTGCCTGGAGTTCACAGGAGAATCAGCCCCAGCATTTT.

This clonotype was counted a few times. This chain connects TRBV20-1 to TRBJ2-7, with a tentative D call TRBD1 (6 bases). Trimming cost V 2 bases and J 1 base, with 12 bases left between them. Germline V gives CDR1 DFQATT, CDR2 SNEGSKA (reference sequence). CDR3 length: 14 residues. This chain's CDR3 is CSARQGRGSYEQYF. CDR3 coding DNA: TGCAGTGCTAGACAGGGGAGAGGGTCCTACGAGCAGTACTTC.

This clonotype has just a few counts. The chain combines TRBV29-1 with TRBJ1-2, with D tentatively TRBD1 (5 bases). Trimming shortened V by 5 bases and J by 4 bases, and 11 bases separated the two germline ends. Looked up from germline, CDR1 is SQVTM and CDR2 is ANQGSEA. This CDR3 is 12 amino acids long. CDR3 nucleotide sequence: TGCAGCGTTACAGGATCCCGCTATGGCTACACCTTC. Translating gives CSVTGSRYGYTF.

This chain links TRBV5-4 with TRBJ2-3; D is uncertain. The germline CDR1 and CDR2 sequences are SGHNT and YYREEE (reference sequence). The CDR3 covers 15 residues. CDR3 protein: CEYASYGLETDTQYF. As DNA, the CDR3 is TGTGAATATGCCAGCTACGGGCTGGAGACAGATACGCAGTATTTT. The entire variable domain, with the rest obtained from reference TRBV5-4 and TRBJ2-3, is as follows: ETGVTQSPTHLIKTRGQQVTLRCSSQSGHNTVSWYQQALGQGPQFIFQYYREEENGRGNFPPRFSGLQFPNYSSELNVNALELDDSALYLCEYASYGLETDTQYFGPGTRLTVL.

This clonotype was observed a handful of times. The chain carries TRBV6-6 and TRBJ1-5; D unclear. V lost 5 bases to trimming and J lost 0 bases, with 5 bases between them. This CDR3 region has 13 residues. Germline CDR1 and CDR2: MNHNY and SVGAGI (reference sequence). CDR3 DNA sequence: TGTGCCAGCAGTGAAACTAGCAATCAGCCCCAGCATTTT. It specifies CASSETSNQPQHF.

This clonotype was counted a few times. V usage is TRBV11-2 and J usage is TRBJ2-3, with D perhaps matching TRBD1 (5 bases). Trimming removed 1 base at V and 2 bases at J, with 10 bases between. Looked up from germline, CDR1 is SGHAT and CDR2 is FQNNGV. The CDR3 is 15 residues long. The CDR3 sequence is CASSLATAYTDTQYF. CDR3 bases: TGTGCCAGCAGCTTAGCGACAGCCTACACAGATACGCAGTATTTT.

The chain has TRBV12-3 or TRBV12-4 and TRBJ1-2, with D possibly being TRBD1 (5 bases). The ends were cut back, 7 bases at V and 2 bases at J, with 14 bases in the middle. CDR3 size: 14 residues. CDR3 sequence reads: CASTTRGGNYGYTF. As DNA, the CDR3 is TGTGCCAGCACAACTAGGGGCGGGAACTATGGCTACACCTTC.

The V call is TRBV20-1, the J call TRBJ2-1; TRBD2 agrees at 7 bases. CDR1 is DFQATT, CDR2 SNEGSKA, per germline (reference sequence). The CDR3 loop spans 14 amino acids. The V segment lost 7 bases and the J segment 9 bases; nucleotides outside the gene matches: 15. The CDR3 region is CSVRPGLDRGEQFF. DNA of the CDR3: TGCAGTGTTCGCCCCGGACTAGATAGGGGTGAGCAGTTCTTC.

The table lists this clonotype with many counts. The chain employs TRBV7-8 and TRBJ2-1, with a weak D call TRBD1 (6 bases). V was shortened by 1 base and J by 4 bases, with 14 bases between the two germline ends. The CDR3 totals 16 residues. Per germline, CDR1 SGHVS and CDR2 FQNEAQ. The CDR3 nucleotides read TGTGCCAGCAGCTTAGTGGGACGCGGACAGTACAATGAGCAGTTCTTC. Protein sequence: CASSLVGRGQYNEQFF. The whole variable domain, remainder taken from reference TRBV7-8 and TRBJ2-1, is GAGVSQSPRYKVAKRGQDVALRCDPISGHVSLFWYQQALGQGPEFLTYFQNEAQLDKSGLPSDRFFAERPEGSVSTLKIQRTQQEDSAVYLCASSLVGRGQYNEQFFGPGTRLTVL.

V gene TRBV20-1 combines with J gene TRBJ2-7, with D possibly being TRBD1 or TRBD2 (5 bases each). Germline CDR1 is DFQATT and CDR2 is SNEGSKA (reference sequence). V was trimmed by 6 bases and J by 7 bases, leaving 25 bases between them. The CDR3 loop spans 15 amino acids. DNA for the CDR3: TGCAGTGCCCAAGAGACAGCCCCACAACGGGGAGAGCAGTACTTC. This codes for CSAQETAPQRGEQYF.

V and J are TRBV10-3 and TRBJ2-6, with 10 bases lining up with TRBD1. V was clipped by 6 bases and J by 4 bases; unmatched bases: 6. The CDR3 extends over 16 amino acids. Germline V lookup: CDR1 ENHRY, CDR2 SYGVKD. CDR3 residues: CAIRQDRGMGANVLTF. CDR3 nucleotides: TGTGCCATCAGACAGGACAGGGGGATGGGGGCCAACGTCCTGACTTTC.

This clonotype has more than one count but fewer than ten. The rearrangement joins TRBV20-1 to TRBJ2-2, with a weak D call TRBD2 (5 bases). V was shortened by 0 bases and J by 5 bases, with 10 bases between the two germline ends. The CDR3 sequence is 14 residues long. Germline CDR1 DFQATT, CDR2 SNEGSKA (reference sequence). CDR3 amino acids: CSARDPRGTGELFF. CDR3 nucleotides: TGCAGTGCTAGAGATCCTCGCGGGACCGGGGAGCTGTTTTTT.

The chain uses TRBV27 and TRBJ2-3; 8 bases agree with TRBD2. Unmatched junction bases numbered 8, after V lost 5 bases and J lost 7 bases. Germline CDR1 reads MNHEY; CDR2 reads SMNVEV (reference sequence). The CDR3 length is 14 residues. CDR3 protein: CASSVSGRGYTQYF. DNA of the CDR3: TGTGCCAGCAGTGTCAGCGGGAGAGGTTATACGCAGTATTTT.

Only a few counts were recorded for this clonotype. This chain uses TRBV18 with TRBJ2-3; D gene unclear. V shed 4 bases and J shed 0 bases, with 11 bases lying between them. The germline CDR1 and CDR2 sequences are KGHSH and LQKENI. CDR3 length: 15 amino acids. CDR3 in amino acids: CASSQLTESTDTQYF. Written as DNA, the CDR3 is TGTGCCAGCTCACAATTAACAGAGAGCACAGATACGCAGTATTTT.

The V gene is TRBV29-1, the J gene TRBJ1-3; D remains ambiguous. CDR3 length equals 13 residues. Per germline, CDR1 SQVTM and CDR2 ANQGSEA. Between the trimmed V and J ends, which lost 6 bases and 0 bases, there was a span of 9 bases. CDR3 region: CSVLGISGNTIYF. DNA for the CDR3: TGCAGCGTCTTGGGTATCTCTGGAAACACCATATATTTT. Full variable domain (rest looked up from reference TRBV29-1 and TRBJ1-3): SAVISQKPSRDICQRGTSLTIQCQVDSQVTMMFWYRQQPGQSLTLIATANQGSEATYESGFVIDKFPISRPNLTFSTLTVSNMSPEDSSIYLCSVLGISGNTIYFGEGSWLTVV.

This clonotype turned up a few times. The rearrangement links TRBV11-2 to TRBJ2-1; D is possibly TRBD1 or TRBD2 (5 bases each). Per germline, CDR1 SGHAT and CDR2 FQNNGV. Trimming cost V 5 bases and J 5 bases, with 10 bases left between them. CDR3 length: 13 residues. The DNA for the CDR3 is TGTGCCAGCAGCCTTGGGACCAACAATGAGCAGTTCTTC. It encodes CASSLGTNNEQFF.

The J gene is TRBJ2-1, the V gene TRBV6-2 or TRBV6-3, with a possible D match to TRBD2 (6 bases). The CDR3 is made up of 15 amino acids. The V gene's germline CDR1 is MNHEY and CDR2 SVGEGT. Trimming shortened V by 6 bases and J by 2 bases, and 14 bases separated the two germline ends. This chain's CDR3 is CASSLGSLAYNEQFF. CDR3 in DNA: TGTGCCAGCAGCCTCGGGAGTCTAGCCTACAATGAGCAGTTCTTC.

This clonotype was observed a handful of times. The chain combines TRBV13 with TRBJ2-7, with 11 bases lining up with TRBD1. The CDR3 length is 15 residues. Germline V gene sequence: CDR1 PRHDT, CDR2 FYEKMQ (reference sequence). J gave up 4 bases and V 5 bases, and 7 bases lay outside the gene matches. DNA for the CDR3: TGTGCCAGCAGCACGAACCGGGACAGGGGGTACGAGCAGTACTTC. Translation: CASSTNRDRGYEQYF. The full variable domain, in which reference TRBV13 and TRBJ2-7 provide the parts outside the CDR3, is AAGVIQSPRHLIKEKRETATLKCYPIPRHDTVYWYQQGPGQDPQFLISFYEKMQSDKGSIPDRFSAQQFSDYHSELNMSSLELGDSALYFCASSTNRDRGYEQYFGPGTRLTVT.

The chain links TRBV9 to TRBJ1-6; D is ambiguous. Germline values: CDR1 SGDLS, CDR2 YYNGEE. V gave up 4 bases and J gave up 0 bases, with 11 bases separating them. The CDR3 loop spans 16 amino acids. CDR3 sequence reads: CASSPQLSSYNSPLHF. The CDR3 coding sequence is TGTGCCAGCAGCCCACAACTTAGCTCCTATAATTCACCCCTCCACTTT.

The V call is TRBV7-9, the J call TRBJ2-1; 11 bases agree with TRBD2. Germline CDR1 reads SEHNR; CDR2 reads FQNEAQ (reference sequence). The V segment lost 5 bases and the J segment 3 bases; nucleotides outside the gene matches: 3. CDR3 length equals 15 residues. CDR3 amino acids: CASSPGLAGYNEQFF. In DNA, the CDR3 is TGTGCCAGCAGCCCCGGACTAGCGGGCTACAATGAGCAGTTCTTC.

This clonotype came up a few times. The V and J genes are TRBV2 and TRBJ2-7, with D unresolved. V was trimmed by 6 bases and J by 0 bases, leaving 6 bases between them. The CDR3 extends over 12 amino acids. The germline CDR1 and CDR2 sequences are SNHLY and FYNNEI. This chain's CDR3 is CASRDDSYEQYF. DNA of the CDR3: TGTGCCAGCAGGGACGACTCCTACGAGCAGTACTTC.